This T cell receptor (beta chain) derives from a study of response to subunit inactivated influenza vaccine (dated by TCRdb to between 2018 and 2020). A note on the overall study: Deep quantitative T cell receptor repertoire profiling was used in the study to track responses to a trivalent subunit inactivated influenza vaccine.

Library generation was performed with RT-PCR. TCRdb shows the sequencer as Illumina HiSeq 2500. The public sequencing data were trimmed at Q25 with fastp and processed into clonotypes with MiXCR by TCRdb, which kept only in-frame beta chains. Duplicate CDR3 protein sequences are folded into a single record with the most common DNA and genes. Counted in this sample were around 750,000 distinct CDR3 sequences; around 20% of them appeared once. The top ten clonotypes cover roughly 10% of the sample. This clonotype was seen ten or more times. There is no known antigen for this receptor. Base qualities are missing; no much larger clone stands one base away. CDR1 and CDR2 were assigned from the germline V gene as SGHRS and YFSETQ. The CDR3 numbers 16 residues from cysteine through phenylalanine. Just the 48-base CDR3 DNA is kept, in frame starting at base 1. Here V drops 0 bases and J drops 3 bases, and the junction holds 7 bases not matched to any gene.

Points the paper makes about the study in general: According to the authors, only a limited number of new T cells may be recruited by each seasonal influenza vaccination.

The chain is encoded by TRBV5-1 joined to TRBJ1-2, with 8 bases matching TRBD1. The sequencing here drew on PBMCs from blood, taken 5 days after vaccination. The source is a man aged 50 or older who received an inactivated influenza vaccine. Donor details come from another sample of the same person, matched by shared clones. The DNA sequence is TGCGCCAGCAGCTTGGTCTCAGGGGGCCATGACTATGGCTACACCTTC. Its product reads: CASSLVSGGHDYGYTF.